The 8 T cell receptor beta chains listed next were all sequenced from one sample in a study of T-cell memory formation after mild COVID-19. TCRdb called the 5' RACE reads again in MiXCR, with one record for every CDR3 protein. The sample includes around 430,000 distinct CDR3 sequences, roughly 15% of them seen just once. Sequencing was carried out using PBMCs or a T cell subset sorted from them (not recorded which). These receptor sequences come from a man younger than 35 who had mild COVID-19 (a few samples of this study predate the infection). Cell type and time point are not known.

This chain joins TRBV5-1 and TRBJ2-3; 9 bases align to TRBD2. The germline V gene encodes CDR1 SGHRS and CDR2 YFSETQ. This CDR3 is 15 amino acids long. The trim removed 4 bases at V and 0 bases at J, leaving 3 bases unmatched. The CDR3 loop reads CASSGGRDSTDTQYF. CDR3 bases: TGCGCCAGCAGCGGCGGGAGGGATAGCACAGATACGCAGTATTTT.

In DNA, the CDR3 is TGCAGCGGGGGACGCCCGGGATCTGAAGCTTTCTTT. Protein sequence: CSGGRPGSEAFF. The gene calls are TRBV29-1 and TRBJ1-1; D may be TRBD1 (5 bases). Germline V lookup: CDR1 SQVTM, CDR2 ANQGSEA. This CDR3 comprises 12 residues. V dropped 7 bases and J dropped 6 bases, with 15 bases sitting between them.

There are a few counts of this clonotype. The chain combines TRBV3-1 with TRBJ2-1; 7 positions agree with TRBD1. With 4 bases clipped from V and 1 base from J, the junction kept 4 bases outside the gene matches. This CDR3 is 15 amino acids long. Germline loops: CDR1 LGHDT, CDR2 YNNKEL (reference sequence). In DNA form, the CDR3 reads TGTGCCAGCAGCCTGAGGGGGCAATCCTACAATGAGCAGTTCTTC. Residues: CASSLRGQSYNEQFF.

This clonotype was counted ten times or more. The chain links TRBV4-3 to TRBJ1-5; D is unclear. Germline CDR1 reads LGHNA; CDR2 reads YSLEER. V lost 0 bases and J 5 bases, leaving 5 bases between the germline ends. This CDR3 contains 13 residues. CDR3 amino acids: CASSQDRDQPQHF. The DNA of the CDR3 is TGCGCCAGCAGCCAAGACCGGGATCAGCCCCAGCATTTT.

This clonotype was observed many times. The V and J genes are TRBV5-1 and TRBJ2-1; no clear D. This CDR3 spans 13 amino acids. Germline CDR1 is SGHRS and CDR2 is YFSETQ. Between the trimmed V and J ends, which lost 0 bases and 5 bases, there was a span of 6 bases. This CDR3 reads CASSLDPNNEQFF. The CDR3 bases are TGCGCCAGCAGCTTGGACCCGAACAATGAGCAGTTCTTC.

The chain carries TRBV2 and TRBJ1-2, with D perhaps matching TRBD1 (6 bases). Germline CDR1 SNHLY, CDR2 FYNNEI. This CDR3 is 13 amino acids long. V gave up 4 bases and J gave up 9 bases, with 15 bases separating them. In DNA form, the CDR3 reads TGTGCCAGCAGTGGAGGGGGAAAAGGGAGCTACACCTTC. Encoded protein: CASSGGGKGSYTF.

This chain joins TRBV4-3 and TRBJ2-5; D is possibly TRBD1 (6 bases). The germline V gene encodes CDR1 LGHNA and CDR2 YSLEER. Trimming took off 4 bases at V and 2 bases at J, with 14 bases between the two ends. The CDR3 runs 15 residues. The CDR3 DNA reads TGCGCCAGCAGCCGGTACCGGGACAAACAAGAGACCCAGTACTTC. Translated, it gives CASSRYRDKQETQYF.

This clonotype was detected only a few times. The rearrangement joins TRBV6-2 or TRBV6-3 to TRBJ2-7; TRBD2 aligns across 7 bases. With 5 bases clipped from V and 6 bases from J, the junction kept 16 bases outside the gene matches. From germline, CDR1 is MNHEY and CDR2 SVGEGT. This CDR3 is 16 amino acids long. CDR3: CASSKASGSRGGEQYF. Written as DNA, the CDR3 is TGTGCCAGCAGTAAAGCCTCAGGGTCCCGCGGGGGCGAGCAGTACTTC.